This paragraph reports one TCR beta chain. Original analysis: Cell counts per sample came from amplifying reference gene primers. Sequencing was performed with immunoSEQ multiplex PCR; in TCRdb, only in-frame clones are kept and a portion is missing. Clone size and V and J calls were adopted from that table, with D and trimming inferred from the DNA. The sample contains roughly 250,000 clones, around 81% of which appear only once. This record belongs to a study of blood T cell repertoires in COVID-19. Overall study context: Some COVID-19 samples were acute and others convalescent; all came from the United States, Italy and Spain. Nucleic acid was either cDNA or gDNA, and it came from T cells, B-cell-depleted T cells, or PBMCs.

The source of this sequence is a man between 50 and 59 years old with active or convalescent COVID-19. Sequenced: peripheral blood.

The CDR3 nucleotides read TGTGCCAGCAGGGAGGGACTAGCGGGGAACACCGGGGAGCTGTTTTTT. Amino acid sequence: CASREGLAGNTGELFF. The chain couples TRBV5-4 to TRBJ2-2; 12 nucleotides agree with TRBD2. The CDR3 has 16 amino acids. CDR1 SGHNT and CDR2 YYREEE come from the germline V gene (reference sequence). V shed 5 bases and J 1 base; nucleotides not matched to a gene: 3.